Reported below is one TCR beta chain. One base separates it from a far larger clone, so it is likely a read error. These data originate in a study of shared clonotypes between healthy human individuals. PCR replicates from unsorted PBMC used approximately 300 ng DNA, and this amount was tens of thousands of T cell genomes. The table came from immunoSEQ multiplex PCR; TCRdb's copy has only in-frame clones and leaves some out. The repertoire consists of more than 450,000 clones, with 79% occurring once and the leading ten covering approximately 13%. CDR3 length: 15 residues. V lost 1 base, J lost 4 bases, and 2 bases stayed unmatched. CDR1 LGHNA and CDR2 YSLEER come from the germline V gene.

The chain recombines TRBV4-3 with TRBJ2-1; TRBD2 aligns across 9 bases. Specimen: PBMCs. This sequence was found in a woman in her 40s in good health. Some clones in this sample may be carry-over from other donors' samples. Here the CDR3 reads CASSQASGAYNEQFF. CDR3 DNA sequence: TGCGCCAGCAGCCAAGCTAGCGGGGCTTACAATGAGCAGTTCTTC.